This T cell receptor beta chain is from a study of metastatic and nonmetastatic thyroid tumors. The wider study: Repertoire comparison spanned blood and tumor or nodule tissue of malignant and benign thyroid patients.

Each patient went into thyroid surgery without having received any treatment. CDR3 size: 16 residues. Between the trimmed V and J ends, which lost 4 bases and 7 bases, there was a span of 26 bases. The germline V gene encodes CDR1 DFQATT and CDR2 SNEGSKA (reference sequence). Study processing details: Clinicopathological groups of papillary thyroid cancer showed CDR3 differences that were used to build a distant-metastasis classifier. TCRdb re-analyzed the PCR reads through MiXCR. The V and J calls here are based on TCRdb, not the publication. This table has 20,000 to 30,000 clones, 13% appearing once. Findings and caveats of the study: According to reports, the diversity of TCR beta was significantly higher in malignant thyroid tumors than in benign nodules, and this held in both blood and tumor samples.

A note on this clone: Antigen specificity is unknown.

The sample consisted of blood. This clonotype originated in a female donor with papillary thyroid cancer or a benign thyroid nodule (not recorded which). Some clones in this sample may be carry-over from other donors' samples. The chain employs TRBV20-1 and TRBJ2-7; possibly TRBD2 for D (6 bases). The CDR3 nucleotides are TGCAGTGCTACCCCGCCGTATGGGGGAGGATTGAGGGAGCAGTACTTC. Protein: CSATPPYGGGLREQYF.